The present entry profiles one T cell receptor beta chain with its context. The antigen remains unidentified. Clones were read by immunoSEQ multiplex PCR, and TCRdb kept only the in-frame ones, dropping some. The data contain 20,000 to 25,000 clones, roughly nine tenths of them singletons. These data are taken from a study of OX40 agonist ivuxolimab in advanced cancers. Overall study: The dose-escalation cohort was just under 85% male, with a mean age of around 60 years, ranging about 23 to 79. Study-wide findings and caveats: At 0.1 to 3.0 mg/kg and by week 6, CD4+ and CD8+ T cells in the blood had expanded clonally. On average, CD8+ T cells had more expanded clones than CD4+. Low clonal expansion, among the lowest seen, marked partial responders at 0.1-3.0 mg/kg.

The sample was CD4+ or CD8+ T cells sorted from blood, taken in a trial of the OX40 agonist ivuxolimab. This clonotype was sampled from an adult with an advanced solid tumor such as melanoma, head and neck, liver or kidney cancer.

CDR3 DNA sequence: TGTGCCAGCAGCCCGGACCCCGGGTATGGCTACACCTTC. As protein: CASSPDPGYGYTF. V usage is TRBV7-2 and J usage is TRBJ1-2; the D is unclear. In germline, CDR1 is SGHTA, CDR2 FQGNSA. The CDR3 runs to 13 residues. V was clipped by 5 bases and J by 5 bases, with 12 bases between them.